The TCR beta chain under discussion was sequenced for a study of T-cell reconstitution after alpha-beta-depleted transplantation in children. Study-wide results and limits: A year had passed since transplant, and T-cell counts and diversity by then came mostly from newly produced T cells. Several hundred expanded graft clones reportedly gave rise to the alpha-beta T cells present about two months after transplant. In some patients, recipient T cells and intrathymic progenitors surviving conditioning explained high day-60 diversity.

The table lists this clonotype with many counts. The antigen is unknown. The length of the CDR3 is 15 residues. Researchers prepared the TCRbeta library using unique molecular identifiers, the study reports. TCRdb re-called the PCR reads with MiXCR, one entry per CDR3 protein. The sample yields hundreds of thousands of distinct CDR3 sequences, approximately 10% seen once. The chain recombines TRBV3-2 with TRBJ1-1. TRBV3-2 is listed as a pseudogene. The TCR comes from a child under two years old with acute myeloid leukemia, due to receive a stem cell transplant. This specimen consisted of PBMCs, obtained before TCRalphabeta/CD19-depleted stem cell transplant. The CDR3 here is CASSSVATMNTEAFF. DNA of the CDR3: TGTGCCAGCAGCTCCGTGGCCACAATGAACACTGAAGCTTTCTTT.